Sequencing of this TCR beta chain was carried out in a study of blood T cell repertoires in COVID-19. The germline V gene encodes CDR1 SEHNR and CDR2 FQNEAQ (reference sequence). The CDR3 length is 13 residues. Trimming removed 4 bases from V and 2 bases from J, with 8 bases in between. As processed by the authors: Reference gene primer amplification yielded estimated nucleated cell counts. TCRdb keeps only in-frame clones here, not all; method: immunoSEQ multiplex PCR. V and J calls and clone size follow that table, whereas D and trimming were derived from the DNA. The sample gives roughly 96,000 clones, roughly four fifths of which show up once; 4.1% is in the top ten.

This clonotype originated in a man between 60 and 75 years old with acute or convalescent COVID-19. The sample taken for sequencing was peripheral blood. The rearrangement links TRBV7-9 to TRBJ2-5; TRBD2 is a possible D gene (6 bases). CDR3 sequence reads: CASSWDWQETQYF. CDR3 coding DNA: TGTGCCAGCAGCTGGGACTGGCAAGAGACCCAGTACTTC.